This TCR beta chain came from a study of T cell repertoires in cytomegalovirus infection. Across the whole study: Recently identified HLA-C-restricted CMV epitopes and well-studied HLA-B-restricted CMV epitopes were used by the study. Public TCR beta signatures marked donors with CMV infection and the matching HLA. The study's findings and limits: HLA-C-restricted CMV-specific TCR beta clonotypes prevailed in the ex vivo response. Cumulative frequency of public TCR beta families picked out carriers of CMV plus the relevant HLA.

For this clonotype: What it recognizes is unknown.

Germline V gene data show CDR1 as MGHRA and CDR2 as YSYEKL. V was cut by 5 bases and J by 1 base, with 14 bases left in between. The CDR3 spans 15 residues. From the reads, TCRdb called clonotypes with MiXCR, one entry per CDR3 protein. The profile covers some 800,000 distinct CDR3 sequences, with just under 30% appearing a single time and about an eighth taken by the ten largest. This receptor was obtained from a human donor in good health (CMV status not recorded). Some clones in this sample may be carry-over from other donors' samples. Specimen: cultured CD8+ T cells from PBMCs, collected from culture after CMV antigen stimulation. This sequence joins TRBV4-1 and TRBJ1-1; TRBD1 is a possible D gene (5 bases). Here the CDR3 reads CASSGSGLPNTEAFF. CDR3 sequence (DNA): TGCGCCAGCAGCGGTTCGGGGCTCCCGAACACTGAAGCTTTCTTT.